These 29 T cell receptor beta chains originate from one sample sequenced in a study of neoadjuvant anti-PD-1 for oral cavity cancer. Time point noted: after neoadjuvant nivolumab, at surgical resection. Libraries were prepared by immunoSEQ multiplex PCR; TCRdb keeps only in-frame clonotypes and omits some of them. This table holds about 68,000 clones, around 83% found once. Specimen: PBMCs, collected after nivolumab (anti-PD-1) treatment. Receptor source: a person aged 35-79 years with oral cavity squamous cell carcinoma.

The chain has TRBV12-5 and TRBJ2-7; 11 nucleotides match TRBD2. CDR1 is LGHNT and CDR2 is FRNRAP in the germline V gene. The CDR3 covers 17 residues. The junction had 13 bases not matched to a gene; V was cut back by 3 bases and J by 6 bases. The CDR3 loop is CASGFQASGGPRCEQYF. DNA for the CDR3: TGTGCTAGTGGTTTCCAGGCTAGCGGGGGGCCTCGGTGCGAGCAGTACTTC.

This chain connects TRBV7-9 to TRBJ2-2; tentatively, D is TRBD1 (5 bases). The CDR3 loop spans 15 amino acids. Trimming removed 2 bases from V and 3 bases from J, with 10 bases in between. The germline gives CDR1 SEHNR, CDR2 FQNEAQ (reference sequence). The CDR3, as DNA: TGTGCCAGCAGCTTATGGGGCGGCGACACCGGGGAGCTGTTTTTT. Its translation: CASSLWGGDTGELFF.

This chain connects TRBV6-1 to TRBJ1-1, with no clear D. Deletions cut 6 bases from V and 3 bases from J, with 5 bases between. This CDR3 is built from 11 residues. Germline assignment: CDR1 MNHNS and CDR2 SASEGT. The CDR3 region has the DNA TGTGCCAGCAGACAGTACACTGAAGCTTTCTTT. It specifies CASRQYTEAFF.

J is TRBJ2-3 and V is TRBV5-4; D unresolved. Deletions cut 2 bases from V and 2 bases from J, with 12 bases between. The CDR3 is 15 residues long. The germline CDR1 and CDR2 sequences are SGHNT and YYREEE (reference sequence). CDR3: CASSFGLSTTDTQYF. CDR3 nucleotide sequence: TGTGCCAGCAGCTTCGGCTTAAGCACCACAGATACGCAGTATTTT.

This clone qualifies as medium-sized. The chain carries TRBV6-1 and TRBJ2-1; 7 bases line up with TRBD2. J was trimmed by 4 bases and V by 1 base; bases with no gene match: 4. The CDR3 sequence is 15 residues long. The germline CDR1 and CDR2 sequences are MNHNS and SASEGT. CDR3 sequence (DNA): TGTGCCAGCAGTGAAGGTGGCGGGAGTTACAATGAGCAGTTCTTC. It encodes CASSEGGGSYNEQFF.

V and J are TRBV13 and TRBJ2-1, with D maybe TRBD2 (5 bases). Deletions cut 3 bases from V and 1 base from J, with 7 bases between. The CDR3 covers 14 residues. Germline CDR1 reads PRHDT; CDR2 reads FYEKMQ (reference sequence). CDR3 sequence reads: CASSFGVSYNEQFF. The CDR3 DNA follows: TGTGCCAGCAGCTTCGGGGTTTCCTACAATGAGCAGTTCTTC.

The chain carries TRBV6-1 and TRBJ2-3, with D perhaps TRBD2 (6 bases). This CDR3 spans 14 amino acids. Trimming cost V 6 bases and J 2 bases, with 12 bases left between them. CDR1 is MNHNS and CDR2 is SASEGT in the germline V gene. The CDR3 bases are TGTGCCAGCAGCAGGACTATTCTCACAGATACGCAGTATTTT. Its protein is CASSRTILTDTQYF.

The V call is TRBV7-3, the J call TRBJ1-1; 7 bases align to TRBD1. CDR1 is SGHTA and CDR2 is FQGTGA in the germline V gene. This CDR3 comprises 13 residues. The trim removed 5 bases at V and 4 bases at J, leaving 4 bases unmatched. As DNA, the CDR3 is TGTGCCAGCAGCCCACAGGGGCCCACTGAAGCTTTCTTT. This gives the protein CASSPQGPTEAFF.

This chain joins TRBV2 and TRBJ2-4, with 7 bases identical to TRBD2. The CDR3 runs to 16 residues. CDR1 is SNHLY and CDR2 is FYNNEI in the germline V gene. Unmatched junction bases numbered 4, after V lost 1 base and J lost 1 base. CDR3 DNA sequence: TGTGCCAGCAGTGAAGGGGCGGGAGTGGCCAAAAACATTCAGTACTTC. This translates into CASSEGAGVAKNIQYF.

The rearrangement joins TRBV25-1 to TRBJ1-1; D unclear. The CDR3 covers 11 residues. The V gene lost 4 bases and the J gene lost 1 base, with 1 base spanning the gap. CDR1 is MGHDK and CDR2 is SYGVNS in the germline V gene. CDR3 in DNA: TGTGCCAGCAGTGCGAACACTGAAGCTTTCTTT. Protein sequence: CASSANTEAFF. Complete variable domain (other parts from reference TRBV25-1 and TRBJ1-1): EADIYQTPRYLVIGTGKKITLECSQTMGHDKMYWYQQDPGMELHLIHYSYGVNSTEKGDLSSESTVSRIRTEHFPLTLESARPSHTSQYLCASSANTEAFFGQGTRLTVV.

V and J are TRBV5-1 and TRBJ2-3, with D uncertain. Germline CDR1 reads SGHRS; CDR2 reads YFSETQ. This CDR3 has 14 amino acids. V lost 4 bases, J lost 2 bases, and 11 bases lay in between. Written as DNA, the CDR3 is TGCGCCAGCAGCGAGGAAAGATACACAGATACGCAGTATTTT. It is translated as CASSEERYTDTQYF.

The count of this clone is one. The genes are TRBV7-2 and TRBJ1-1; D might be TRBD1 (5 bases). The CDR3 has 15 residues. The V and J ends lost 1 base and 4 bases respectively, with 13 bases between them. The germline gives CDR1 SGHTA, CDR2 FQGNSA. The CDR3 protein is CASSLGGVLGTEAFF. DNA of the CDR3: TGTGCCAGCAGCTTAGGGGGGGTCTTGGGCACTGAAGCTTTCTTT.

The chain links TRBV7-8 to TRBJ1-5, with a possible D match to TRBD1 (6 bases). The V and J ends lost 1 base and 6 bases respectively, with 10 bases between them. CDR1 SGHVS and CDR2 FQNEAQ come from the germline V gene. The CDR3 extends over 14 amino acids. CDR3 nucleotide sequence: TGTGCCAGCAGCTTAGAGGGGGGTGGTCAGCCCCAGCATTTT. Translating gives CASSLEGGGQPQHF.

This clone was detected once. The chain joins TRBV7-3 to TRBJ1-3; D is uncertain. Looked up from germline, CDR1 is SGHTA and CDR2 is FQGTGA. The ends were cut back, 1 base at V and 0 bases at J, with 7 bases in the middle. The CDR3 sequence is 15 residues long. CDR3 DNA sequence: TGTGCCAGCAGCTTAAATGGGGACTCTGGAAACACCATATATTTT. Translation: CASSLNGDSGNTIYF.

This clone appeared a few times. The J gene is TRBJ2-7, the V gene TRBV6-5, with TRBD1 identical over 7 bases. The ends lost 5 bases at V and 6 bases at J; junction bases unmatched: 4. The CDR3 loop spans 12 amino acids. Germline V gene data show CDR1 as MNHEY and CDR2 as SVGAGI. CDR3 loop: CASSHTGAEQYF. The CDR3 bases are TGTGCCAGCAGTCACACAGGGGCCGAGCAGTACTTC.

V gene TRBV5-1 combines with J gene TRBJ2-7; D may match TRBD1 or TRBD2 (5 bases each). CDR1 SGHRS and CDR2 YFSETQ come from the germline V gene. The V gene lost 4 bases and the J gene lost 0 bases, with 14 bases spanning the gap. This CDR3 spans 15 amino acids. CDR3 region: CASSLEGTGSYEQYF. CDR3 in DNA: TGCGCCAGCAGCCTGGAAGGGACGGGCTCCTACGAGCAGTACTTC.

This clone was seen a handful of times. CDR3: CASSLGQGDTDTQYF. The CDR3 coding sequence is TGTGCCAGCAGCTTAGGGCAGGGGGATACGGATACGCAGTATTTT. V and J are TRBV11-3 and TRBJ2-3, with TRBD1 matching over 7 bases. V lost 1 base to trimming and J lost 6 bases; unmatched junction nucleotides: 7. Germline CDR1 is SGHNT and CDR2 is YENEEA. The CDR3 is 15 residues long.

J is TRBJ2-7 and V is TRBV27; TRBD2 agrees at 9 bases. V lost 7 bases, J lost 0 bases, and 4 bases stayed unmatched. Per germline, CDR1 MNHEY and CDR2 SMNVEV (reference sequence). CDR3 length: 14 amino acids. The DNA of the CDR3 is TGTGCCAGCACAAGCGGGAGGTACTCCTACGAGCAGTACTTC. Translating gives CASTSGRYSYEQYF.

The chain recombines TRBV5-5 with TRBJ2-7, with a possible D match to TRBD1 (5 bases). V lost 4 bases and J 5 bases, leaving 16 bases between the germline ends. The CDR3 consists of 14 residues. Germline CDR1 reads SGHKS; CDR2 reads YYEKEE (reference sequence). This CDR3 reads CASSGMRTRDEQYF. The CDR3 region has the DNA TGTGCCAGCAGCGGCATGCGGACACGCGACGAGCAGTACTTC. Supplemented by reference TRBV5-5 and TRBJ2-7, the full variable domain reads DAGVTQSPTHLIKTRGQQVTLRCSPISGHKSVSWYQQVLGQGPQFIFQYYEKEERGRGNFPDRFSARQFPNYSSELNVNALLLGDSALYLCASSGMRTRDEQYFGPGTRLTVT.

The J gene is TRBJ2-1, the V gene TRBV6-6; maybe TRBD2 (5 bases). Germline V gene sequence: CDR1 MNHNY, CDR2 SVGAGI (reference sequence). Trimming took off 5 bases at V and 0 bases at J, with 11 bases between the two ends. The CDR3 length is 15 residues. The CDR3: CASSSGFNSYNEQFF. In DNA form, the CDR3 reads TGTGCCAGCAGTAGCGGATTCAACTCCTACAATGAGCAGTTCTTC.

With respect to this clone: The same CDR3 can be traced to other DNA sequences in this sample. V gene TRBV6-5 combines with J gene TRBJ2-3, with TRBD1 as a possible D gene (5 bases). V lost 0 bases to trimming and J lost 3 bases, with 10 bases between them. Looked up from germline, CDR1 is MNHEY and CDR2 is SVGAGI. The CDR3 totals 15 residues. CDR3: CASSYSQGSTDTQYF. Written as DNA, the CDR3 is TGTGCCAGCAGTTACTCCCAGGGTTCGACAGATACGCAGTATTTT.

The V and J genes are TRBV5-1 and TRBJ2-3; 8 bases match TRBD1. Unmatched junction bases numbered 5, after V lost 4 bases and J lost 1 base. The CDR3 is made up of 15 amino acids. From germline, CDR1 is SGHRS and CDR2 YFSETQ. The CDR3 DNA sequence: TGCGCCAGCAGCCCAGACAGGGGCCGCACAGATACGCAGTATTTT. It is translated as CASSPDRGRTDTQYF.

The CDR3 DNA is TGTGCCAGCAGCCCCGGACTAGCGGTCACAGATACGCAGTATTTT. Translated: CASSPGLAVTDTQYF. V gene TRBV9 combines with J gene TRBJ2-3, with 10 bases fitting TRBD2. The germline gives CDR1 SGDLS, CDR2 YYNGEE. This CDR3 is built from 15 residues. V gave up 4 bases and J gave up 2 bases; unmatched junction bases: 4.

As for this clone: Other DNA sequences in the sample encode the same CDR3. The V call is TRBV5-4, the J call TRBJ2-2, with 8 bases lining up with TRBD1. From germline, CDR1 is SGHNT and CDR2 YYREEE (reference sequence). J was trimmed by 1 base and V by 3 bases; bases with no gene match: 2. The length of the CDR3 is 15 residues. The CDR3 DNA reads TGTGCCAGCAGCTCAGGACAGGGGAACACCGGGGAGCTGTTTTTT. It yields the protein CASSSGQGNTGELFF.

The chain couples TRBV10-1 to TRBJ2-3; unclear D gene. The V end was cut by 0 bases, the J end by 5 bases, with 12 bases between. In germline, CDR1 is WNHNN, CDR2 SYGVQD (reference sequence). The CDR3 contains 15 residues. The CDR3 DNA reads as TGCGCCAGCAGTGAGTCGGTGATAGCAGTAGATACGCAGTATTTT. It translates to CASSESVIAVDTQYF.

The rearrangement links TRBV5-1 to TRBJ1-1; D is undetermined. CDR3 length equals 12 residues. V dropped 4 bases and J dropped 8 bases, with 12 bases sitting between them. Germline V CDR1 and CDR2: SGHRS, YFSETQ. In DNA form, the CDR3 reads TGCGCCAGCAGCAGCGATGGCCCCGAAGCTTTCTTT. Translating it yields CASSSDGPEAFF.

V and J are TRBV1 and TRBJ2-1; the table's D call, TRBD1, has no DNA check behind it. TRBV1 is an annotated pseudogene. CDR3 length: 15 amino acids. CDR3 residues: CTSSQDVPLGDEQFF. The CDR3, as DNA: TGCACCAGCAGCCAAGATGTTCCTTTAGGGGATGAGCAGTTCTTC.

The chain has TRBV6-5 and TRBJ2-7; a weak D match, TRBD1 (5 bases). Germline CDR1 reads MNHEY; CDR2 reads SVGAGI. Between the trimmed V and J ends, which lost 9 bases and 0 bases, there was a span of 15 bases. CDR3 size: 14 residues. The CDR3 DNA is TGTGCCAGTAGCCCTCGCAGGGACTCCTACGAGCAGTACTTC. Translated: CASSPRRDSYEQYF.

The V gene is TRBV6-6, the J gene TRBJ1-1; TRBD1 might be the D (6 bases). Germline V CDR1 and CDR2: MNHNY, SVGAGI (reference sequence). Trimming stripped 7 bases from V and 5 bases from J, with 14 bases between. This CDR3 is 13 amino acids long. The CDR3 here is CASTGAARTEAFF. DNA for the CDR3: TGTGCCAGCACAGGGGCGGCCCGTACTGAAGCTTTCTTT.